This entry features one T cell receptor beta chain sequence. The data were taken from a study of a mutant IDH1 vaccine in newly diagnosed glioma. The data were produced by immunoSEQ multiplex PCR, yet TCRdb's version contains in-frame clones alone and is incomplete. The top ten clones hold roughly 9% of a sample with about 36,000 clones, about 73% of them seen once. The sample's time point: baseline, week 1 (first vaccination visit). Treatment meaning: pre-vaccination baseline after standard-of-care therapy. Looked up from germline, CDR1 is SGDLS and CDR2 is YYNGEE. The CDR3 is made up of 15 amino acids. V was pared by 0 bases and J by 9 bases, with 13 bases between.

V gene TRBV9 combines with J gene TRBJ1-6; maybe TRBD1 (5 bases). The sequence was obtained from a man between 40 and 49 years old with glioma. Some clones in this sample may be carry-over from other donors' samples. The specimen comprised PBMCs, sampled from a glioma patient treated with radiotherapy, temozolomide or both. The CDR3 nucleotides read TGTGCCAGCAGCGTAGCGGGGGAAGCCCCTTCACCCCTCCACTTT. Translating gives CASSVAGEAPSPLHF.